This T cell receptor beta chain was obtained from a study of shared clonotypes between healthy human individuals. The method was immunoSEQ multiplex PCR; TCRdb's version includes in-frame clones alone and lacks a portion of them. The sample carries roughly 700,000 clones, less than 95% recorded once. V lost 0 bases, J lost 2 bases, and 12 bases lay in between. The CDR3 totals 15 residues. From germline, CDR1 is SGDLS and CDR2 YYNGEE. Sequences were obtained from memory CD8+ T cells from PBMCs. The subset was: CD45RO+ cells pooled with CCR7-negative TemRA cells. The clonotype was recovered from a man in his late teens or twenties in good health. Some clones in this sample may be carry-over from other donors' samples. The gene calls are TRBV9 and TRBJ2-7; D possibly uses TRBD1 or TRBD2 (5 bases each). The CDR3 DNA reads as TGTGCCAGCAGCGTAGGTCCGACGGGACCCTACGAGCAGTACTTC. It codes for CASSVGPTGPYEQYF.